Listed below are T cell receptor beta chains from one sample, sequenced in a study of T cell changes during pregnancy in multiple sclerosis. Profiled with immunoSEQ multiplex PCR; TCRdb holds only in-frame clones, not every one. Among tens of thousands of clones listed, just under 90% were seen once. The sequencing used CD4+ T cells from peripheral blood mononuclear cells, collected in the first trimester of pregnancy. The source of these receptors is a female donor with multiple sclerosis, enrolled in a pregnancy study. CDR3s include the opening cysteine and the closing phenylalanine or tryptophan. The D gene is left open where the match is weak. Size is omitted from some rows. Given values are once, few, many or a class for expanded clones.

V	J	D	size	CDR3	DNA
TRBV5-1	TRBJ1-2	.	.	CASSLETGLNYGYTF	TGCGCCAGCAGCTTGGAAACAGGGCTTAACTATGGCTACACCTTC
TRBV30	TRBJ1-4	.	.	CAWTRGGINEKLFF	TGTGCCTGGACCCGTGGGGGGATTAATGAAAAACTGTTTTTT
TRBV25-1	TRBJ2-2	.	once	CASSDETDLTGLFF	TGTGCCAGCAGTGATGAGACAGACCTGACAGGGCTGTTTTTT
TRBV7-3	TRBJ2-5	.	.	CASSPNRDTETQYF	TGTGCCAGCAGCCCTAACCGGGACACAGAGACCCAGTACTTC
TRBV21-1	TRBJ2-7	.	.	CASSSRGGRLSYEQYF	TGTGCCAGCAGTTCAAGGGGGGGACGGCTCTCCTACGAGCAGTACTTC
TRBV7-9	TRBJ1-2	.	.	CASNSQGGVGNYGYTF	TGTGCCAGCAATTCCCAAGGAGGGGTTGGAAACTATGGCTACACCTTC
TRBV7-8	TRBJ1-1	TRBD1	.	CASSLGGTALRITEAFF	TGTGCCAGCAGCTTAGGGGGGACAGCCTTGCGCATCACTGAAGCTTTCTTT
TRBV19	TRBJ2-2	TRBD2	.	CASSIGLAEPGELFF	TGTGCCAGTAGTATTGGACTAGCGGAACCCGGGGAGCTGTTTTTT
TRBV2	TRBJ2-1	.	.	CASSPNPSNEQFF	TGTGCCAGCAGTCCCAATCCTAGCAATGAGCAGTTCTTC
TRBV2	TRBJ2-5	.	.	CASSADSGQETQYF	TGTGCCAGCAGTGCCGACAGTGGCCAAGAGACCCAGTACTTC
TRBV28	TRBJ1-4	TRBD1	few	CASSLPRGSEKLFF	TGTGCCAGCAGTTTACCCAGGGGGAGTGAAAAACTGTTTTTT
TRBV7-2	TRBJ1-2	.	.	CASSLPTGYYGYTF	TGTGCCAGCAGCCTTCCGACAGGATACTATGGCTACACCTTC
TRBV7-6	TRBJ1-1	TRBD1	.	CASSLLSTGGTYTEAFF	TGTGCCAGCAGCTTACTCTCCACAGGGGGCACATACACTGAAGCTTTCTTT
TRBV28	TRBJ1-4	.	.	CASRAWTPTNEKLFF	TGTGCCAGCAGAGCATGGACACCAACTAATGAAAAACTGTTTTTT
TRBV10-3	TRBJ1-2	TRBD1	.	CAIKPGQQLYGYTF	TGTGCCATCAAGCCGGGACAGCAGCTCTATGGCTACACCTTC
TRBV18	TRBJ2-7	.	.	CASSPPAGEQYF	TGTGCCAGCTCACCACCGGCGGGGGAGCAGTACTTC
TRBV4-3	TRBJ2-5	TRBD2	.	CASSQEVGLAGRETQYF	TGCGCCAGCAGCCAAGAAGTTGGACTAGCGGGGAGAGAGACCCAGTACTTC
TRBV6-5	TRBJ1-5	TRBD1	.	CASRDTGGRNQPQHF	TGTGCCAGCAGGGATACAGGGGGACGCAATCAGCCCCAGCATTTT
TRBV7-2	TRBJ1-6	TRBD1	once	CASSGQGALNSPLHF	TGTGCCAGCAGCGGACAGGGGGCGCTTAATTCACCCCTCCACTTT
TRBV29-1	TRBJ2-7	.	.	CSGRTGNEQYF	TGCAGCGGCCGGACGGGAAACGAGCAGTACTTC
TRBV9	TRBJ2-6	.	.	CASSETPGGANVLTF	TGTGCCAGCAGCGAGACCCCCGGGGGGGCCAACGTCCTGACTTTC
TRBV7-2	TRBJ1-2	TRBD1	.	CASSTQTGTNYGYTF	TGTGCCAGCAGCACCCAGACAGGGACGAACTATGGCTACACCTTC
TRBV5-6	TRBJ2-2	TRBD1	.	CASRGQGALTGELFF	TGTGCCAGCAGAGGACAGGGGGCACTCACCGGGGAGCTGTTTTTT
TRBV9	TRBJ1-2	TRBD1	.	CASRGTGGIYGYTF	TGTGCCAGCAGGGGGACAGGGGGCATCTATGGCTACACCTTC
TRBV29-1	TRBJ2-5	.	.	CSVEVQQETQYF	TGCAGCGTTGAAGTTCAGCAAGAGACCCAGTACTTC
TRBV7-2	TRBJ2-3	.	.	CASSLVGGSTDTQYF	TGTGCCAGCAGCTTAGTGGGGGGTTCGACAGATACGCAGTATTTT
TRBV5-1	TRBJ1-2	TRBD1	once	CASSLVDRDAYGYTF	TGCGCCAGCAGCTTGGTTGACAGGGACGCCTATGGCTACACCTTC
TRBV19	TRBJ2-4	TRBD1	.	CASSMGDRGRAGERLSKNIQYF	TGTGCCAGTAGTATGGGGGACAGGGGGCGAGCGGGAGAGAGGTTGTCCAAAAACATTCAGTACTTC
TRBV10-3	TRBJ1-2	.	once	CAISDPGGNDGYTF	TGTGCCATCAGCGACCCGGGGGGAAACGATGGCTACACCTTC
TRBV29-1	TRBJ1-1	.	.	CSVEDSYTEAFF	TGCAGCGTTGAAGACTCTTACACTGAAGCTTTCTTT
TRBV7-2	TRBJ2-7	.	once	CASSFPTTYEQYF	TGTGCCAGCAGCTTTCCCACTACCTACGAGCAGTACTTC
TRBV5-1	TRBJ2-3	TRBD2	once	CASSTGTSGGHTQYF	TGCGCCAGCAGCACCGGGACTAGCGGGGGGCATACGCAGTATTTT
TRBV4-3	TRBJ1-3	TRBD1	once	CASSQTGDRPGNTIYF	TGCGCCAGCAGCCAGACAGGGGACAGGCCTGGAAACACCATATATTTT
TRBV6-1	TRBJ2-1	.	.	CASRGLRGELGKFF	TGTGCCAGCAGGGGCCTCAGGGGGGAGCTGGGAAAGTTCTTC
TRBV5-1	TRBJ2-2	.	.	CASSLDFGGELFF	TGCGCCAGCAGCTTGGACTTCGGCGGGGAGCTGTTTTTT
TRBV15	TRBJ1-4	TRBD1	many	CATSRQGAREKLFF	TGTGCCACCAGCAGACAGGGGGCAAGGGAAAAACTGTTTTTT
TRBV5-1	TRBJ1-1	.	.	CASSLETGNTEAFF	TGCGCCAGCAGCTTGGAGACAGGGAACACTGAAGCTTTCTTT
TRBV28	TRBJ2-7	TRBD2	.	CASSFRQGLAGVYEQYF	TGTGCCAGCAGTTTTCGCCAGGGACTAGCGGGAGTTTACGAGCAGTACTTC
TRBV7-2	TRBJ2-3	.	once	CASSGQGTDTQYF	TGTGCCAGCAGCGGACAAGGCACAGATACGCAGTATTTT